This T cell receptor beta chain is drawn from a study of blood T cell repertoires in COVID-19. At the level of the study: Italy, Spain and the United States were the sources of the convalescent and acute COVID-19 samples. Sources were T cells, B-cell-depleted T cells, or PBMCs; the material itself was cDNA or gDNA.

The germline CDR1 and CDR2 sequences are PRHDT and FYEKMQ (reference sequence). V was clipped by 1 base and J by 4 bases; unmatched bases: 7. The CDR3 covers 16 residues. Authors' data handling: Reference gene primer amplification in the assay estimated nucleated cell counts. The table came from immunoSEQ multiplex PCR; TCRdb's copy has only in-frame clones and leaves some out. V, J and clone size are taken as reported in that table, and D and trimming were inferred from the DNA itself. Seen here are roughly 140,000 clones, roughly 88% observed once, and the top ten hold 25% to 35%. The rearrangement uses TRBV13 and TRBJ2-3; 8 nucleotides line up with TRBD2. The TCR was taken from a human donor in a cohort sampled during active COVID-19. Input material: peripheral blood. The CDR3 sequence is CASSLDGGGMADTQYF. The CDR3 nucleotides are TGTGCCAGCAGCTTAGACGGGGGGGGCATGGCAGATACGCAGTATTTT. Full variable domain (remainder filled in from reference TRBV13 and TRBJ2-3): AAGVIQSPRHLIKEKRETATLKCYPIPRHDTVYWYQQGPGQDPQFLISFYEKMQSDKGSIPDRFSAQQFSDYHSELNMSSLELGDSALYFCASSLDGGGMADTQYFGPGTRLTVL.